A selection of T cell receptor beta chains follows, all from one sample in a study of MAIT cells during Salmonella Paratyphi A infection. TCRdb reprocessed the 5' RACE reads with MiXCR, giving one entry per CDR3 protein. The sample includes 400 to 500 distinct CDR3 sequences, around 39% seen only once; the top ten take more than 35%. Sequenced input: MAIT cells from PBMCs. Receptors were obtained from an adult in good health. The CDR3 runs from the conserved cysteine through the conserved F or W. A D gene is named only where the DNA matches it firmly. Only part of the rows carry a size: once, few, many, or a class if the clone is expanded.

size: NA; V: TRBV6-4; D: NA; J: TRBJ1-2; CDR3: CASSDSGGGYTF; DNA: TGTGCCAGCAGTGACTCAGGGGGTGGCTACACCTTC
size: NA; V: TRBV11-2; D: TRBD2; J: TRBJ2-1; CDR3: CASSSGLASYNEQFF; DNA: TGTGCCAGCAGTTCGGGACTAGCGTCCTACAATGAGCAGTTCTTC
size: few; V: TRBV20-1; D: TRBD2; J: TRBJ2-3; CDR3: CSAQTGTSDTDTQYF; DNA: TGCAGTGCTCAAACCGGGACTAGCGACACAGATACGCAGTATTTT
size: NA; V: TRBV6-2/TRBV6-3; D: NA; J: TRBJ2-7; CDR3: CASSYSSDGSYEQYF; DNA: TGTGCCAGCAGTTACTCTTCGGACGGGTCCTACGAGCAGTACTTC
size: NA; V: TRBV6-2/TRBV6-3; D: NA; J: TRBJ1-6; CDR3: CASSPAGNENSPLHF; DNA: TGTGCCAGCAGTCCGGCGGGGAATGAGAATTCACCCCTCCACTTT
size: few; V: TRBV20-1; D: NA; J: TRBJ2-7; CDR3: CSARGDADYEQYF; DNA: TGCAGTGCTAGAGGGGATGCCGACTACGAGCAGTACTTC
size: medium-sized; V: TRBV29-1; D: TRBD1; J: TRBJ2-7; CDR3: CSVEGGQGAYEQYF; DNA: TGCAGCGTTGAGGGAGGACAGGGGGCGTACGAGCAGTACTTC
size: large; V: TRBV6-4; D: TRBD2; J: TRBJ2-3; CDR3: CASSALAGVTDTQYF; DNA: TGTGCCAGCAGTGCCCTAGCGGGAGTCACAGATACGCAGTATTTT
size: few; V: TRBV20-1; D: NA; J: TRBJ1-5; CDR3: CSARDGEGMSQPQHF; DNA: TGCAGTGCTAGAGATGGGGAGGGAATGAGTCAGCCCCAGCATTTT
size: few; V: TRBV6-2/TRBV6-3; D: NA; J: TRBJ2-6; CDR3: CASSSTSSGANVLTF; DNA: TGTGCCAGCAGTTCCACTAGCTCTGGGGCCAACGTCCTGACTTTC
size: few; V: TRBV20-1; D: TRBD2; J: TRBJ2-5; CDR3: CSARTSDQETQYF; DNA: TGCAGTGCGCGGACTAGCGATCAAGAGACCCAGTACTTC
size: NA; V: TRBV29-1; D: TRBD1; J: TRBJ1-1; CDR3: CSAHRGYTEAFF; DNA: TGCAGCGCTCACAGGGGCTACACTGAAGCTTTCTTT
size: medium-sized; V: TRBV12-3/TRBV12-4; D: TRBD1; J: TRBJ2-4; CDR3: CASRSRDRGSKNIQYF; DNA: TGTGCCAGCAGGAGCCGGGACAGGGGGTCCAAAAACATTCAGTACTTC
size: hyperexpanded; V: TRBV6-4; D: NA; J: TRBJ2-3; CDR3: CASSDDGTTDTQYF; DNA: TGTGCCAGCAGTGACGACGGGACCACAGATACGCAGTATTTT
size: hyperexpanded; V: TRBV4-3; D: NA; J: TRBJ2-4; CDR3: CASSQGGEGPKNIQYF; DNA: TGCGCCAGCAGCCAAGGGGGAGAGGGCCCCAAAAACATTCAGTACTTC
size: large; V: TRBV6-4; D: NA; J: TRBJ2-2; CDR3: CASSDSTTGELFF; DNA: TGTGCCAGCAGTGACTCGACCACCGGGGAGCTGTTTTTT
size: NA; V: TRBV5-1; D: NA; J: TRBJ1-1; CDR3: CASSLVGAGTEAFF; DNA: TGCGCCAGCAGCTTGGTAGGGGCTGGGACTGAAGCTTTCTTT
size: few; V: TRBV12-2; D: NA; J: TRBJ1-1; CDR3: CASRLGWMNTEAFF; DNA: TGTGCAAGTCGCCTGGGTTGGATGAACACTGAAGCTTTCTTT
size: NA; V: TRBV6-1; D: NA; J: TRBJ2-6; CDR3: CASSEGGSGANVLTF; DNA: TGTGCCAGCAGTGAAGGGGGCTCTGGGGCCAACGTCCTGACTTTC
size: hyperexpanded; V: TRBV15; D: NA; J: TRBJ2-6; CDR3: CATSRDNSGANVLTF; DNA: TGTGCCACCAGCAGAGACAACTCTGGGGCCAACGTCCTGACTTTC
size: NA; V: TRBV20-1; D: TRBD2; J: TRBJ2-3; CDR3: CSARGETSGEADTQYF; DNA: TGCAGTGCTAGAGGGGAGACTAGCGGGGAGGCAGATACGCAGTATTTT
size: NA; V: TRBV4-3; D: TRBD2; J: TRBJ2-5; CDR3: CASSQGESSGGAETQYF; DNA: TGCGCCAGCAGCCAAGGGGAGTCTAGCGGGGGGGCGGAGACCCAGTACTTC
size: few; V: TRBV20-1; D: NA; J: TRBJ2-2; CDR3: CSARGKDSIRVAGELFF; DNA: TGCAGTGCTAGAGGCAAGGACAGCATACGGGTCGCCGGGGAGCTGTTTTTT
size: few; V: TRBV11-2; D: TRBD1; J: TRBJ2-3; CDR3: CASSPGTGDADTQYF; DNA: TGTGCCAGCAGCCCTGGGACAGGGGACGCAGATACGCAGTATTTT
size: NA; V: TRBV7-2; D: NA; J: TRBJ2-5; CDR3: CASSLMGEGAAGWETQYF; DNA: TGTGCCAGCAGCTTAATGGGCGAGGGCGCGGCCGGGTGGGAGACCCAGTACTTC
size: few; V: TRBV20-1; D: NA; J: TRBJ1-2; CDR3: CSARDLILSRDDYGYTF; DNA: TGCAGTGCTAGAGATCTGATCTTATCCCGGGACGACTATGGCTACACCTTC
size: large; V: TRBV6-2/TRBV6-3; D: NA; J: TRBJ2-3; CDR3: CASSYSESDTQYF; DNA: TGTGCCAGCAGTTACTCGGAATCAGATACGCAGTATTTT
size: large; V: TRBV20-1; D: NA; J: TRBJ2-2; CDR3: CSAKQGIDAGELFF; DNA: TGCAGTGCTAAACAGGGAATAGACGCCGGGGAGCTGTTTTTT
size: NA; V: TRBV4-2; D: NA; J: TRBJ2-7; CDR3: CASSQELEGGVAEQYF; DNA: TGTGCCAGCAGCCAAGAGCTCGAGGGGGGGGTCGCCGAGCAGTACTTC
size: large; V: TRBV24-1; D: TRBD2; J: TRBJ2-1; CDR3: CATSGLADYNEQFF; DNA: TGTGCCACCAGTGGACTAGCGGATTACAATGAGCAGTTCTTC
size: NA; V: TRBV6-4; D: TRBD1; J: TRBJ1-2; CDR3: CASSEQTGGYGYTF; DNA: TGTGCCAGCAGTGAACAGACAGGGGGCTATGGCTACACCTTC
size: NA; V: TRBV6-2/TRBV6-3; D: NA; J: TRBJ2-6; CDR3: CASSPTGSSGANVRTF; DNA: TGTGCCAGCAGTCCAACCGGATCCTCTGGGGCCAACGTCCGGACTTTC
size: NA; V: TRBV29-1; D: TRBD1; J: TRBJ2-1; CDR3: CSAGTGETEQFF; DNA: TGCAGCGCCGGGACAGGGGAGACCGAGCAGTTCTTC
size: few; V: TRBV10-3; D: TRBD1; J: TRBJ2-2; CDR3: CAISVGTGDAGELFF; DNA: TGTGCCATCAGTGTCGGAACAGGGGACGCCGGGGAGCTGTTTTTT
size: NA; V: TRBV25-1; D: NA; J: TRBJ2-2; CDR3: CASSESRDTGELFF; DNA: TGTGCCAGCAGTGAATCCAGGGACACCGGGGAGCTGTTTTTT
size: few; V: TRBV20-1; D: TRBD1; J: TRBJ2-5; CDR3: CSARGDRAQETQYF; DNA: TGCAGTGCTAGAGGGGACAGGGCTCAAGAGACCCAGTACTTC
size: NA; V: TRBV5-1; D: TRBD1; J: TRBJ1-2; CDR3: CASSSSPTGGEWYGYTF; DNA: TGCGCCAGCAGCTCAAGCCCGACAGGGGGCGAGTGGTATGGCTACACCTTC
size: NA; V: TRBV4-3; D: NA; J: TRBJ2-6; CDR3: CASSQHQGTGANVLTF; DNA: TGCGCCAGCAGCCAACATCAGGGAACTGGGGCCAACGTCCTGACTTTC
size: hyperexpanded; V: TRBV15; D: NA; J: TRBJ2-6; CDR3: CATSRQSSGANVLTF; DNA: TGTGCCACCAGCAGACAGAGCTCTGGGGCCAACGTCCTGACTTTC
size: NA; V: TRBV30; D: TRBD2; J: TRBJ2-6; CDR3: CAWSVQTSGSGANVLTF; DNA: TGTGCCTGGAGTGTACAAACTAGCGGCTCTGGGGCCAACGTCCTGACTTTC
size: medium-sized; V: TRBV24-1; D: NA; J: TRBJ2-5; CDR3: CATSDLQSGLETQYF; DNA: TGTGCCACCAGTGATTTGCAATCGGGGCTAGAGACCCAGTACTTC
size: hyperexpanded; V: TRBV24-1; D: NA; J: TRBJ2-6; CDR3: CATSLTELPGANVLTF; DNA: TGTGCCACCAGCCTCACAGAGCTCCCTGGGGCCAACGTCCTGACTTTC
size: NA; V: TRBV7-2; D: NA; J: TRBJ1-5; CDR3: CASSLGSGGNQPQHF; DNA: TGTGCCAGCAGCTTAGGCAGCGGCGGGAATCAGCCCCAGCATTTT
size: NA; V: TRBV6-2/TRBV6-3; D: NA; J: TRBJ2-1; CDR3: CASSLGSEPNEQFF; DNA: TGTGCCAGCAGTTTGGGCTCAGAACCGAATGAGCAGTTCTTC